This is a list of T cell receptor beta chains from one sample in a study of shared clonotypes between healthy human individuals. Clones were read by immunoSEQ multiplex PCR, and TCRdb kept only the in-frame ones, dropping some. The sample gives 1.6 million or so clones, around 98.5% of which show up once; about 0.34% is in the top ten. The sequenced sample was naive CD4+ T cells sorted from blood. Receptors were obtained from a man aged 25 to 40 in good health. Each CDR3 is given with its conserved first and last residue. Fields, in order: D gene, V gene, J gene, clone size, CDR3 protein, CDR3 DNA. A D gene is named only where the DNA matches it firmly. Clone size is shown for a subset of rows, as once, few, many or a class of expanded clone.

TRBD2	TRBV25-1	TRBJ2-2	NA	CASSGLAVTGELFF	TGTGCCAGCAGTGGACTAGCGGTAACCGGGGAGCTGTTTTTT
TRBD2	TRBV10-3	TRBJ2-7	NA	CAISEFELAGVANEQYF	TGTGCCATCAGTGAGTTCGAGTTAGCGGGAGTGGCCAACGAGCAGTACTTC
NA	TRBV9	TRBJ2-3	NA	CASSVGALTDTQYF	TGTGCCAGCAGCGTAGGGGCGCTCACAGATACGCAGTATTTT
TRBD1	TRBV2	TRBJ1-1	NA	CASSGTGYTEAFF	TGTGCCAGCAGCGGGACAGGGTACACTGAAGCTTTCTTT
TRBD1	TRBV19	TRBJ2-3	NA	CASSQGAVTDTQYF	TGTGCCAGTAGTCAGGGGGCGGTCACAGATACGCAGTATTTT
NA	TRBV6-5	TRBJ1-2	NA	CASSYGQPRYGYTF	TGTGCCAGCAGTTATGGACAGCCAAGGTATGGCTACACCTTC
NA	TRBV6-1	TRBJ1-1	NA	CASSYSGEAFF	TGTGCCAGCAGCTACTCGGGTGAAGCTTTCTTT
TRBD1	TRBV5-1	TRBJ2-1	NA	CASSLRQGHYNEQFF	TGCGCCAGCAGCTTGAGACAGGGACACTACAATGAGCAGTTCTTC
TRBD1	TRBV5-4	TRBJ2-1	NA	CASSLVQGAYNEQFF	TGTGCCAGCAGCTTAGTGCAGGGGGCTTACAATGAGCAGTTCTTC
NA	TRBV7-9	TRBJ1-2	NA	CASSFNPKGRDLANYGYTF	TGTGCCAGCAGCTTCAACCCGAAGGGCCGGGACTTAGCTAACTATGGCTACACCTTC
NA	TRBV2	TRBJ1-2	few	CASSEWPVVSGYTF	TGTGCCAGCAGTGAATGGCCAGTTGTGAGTGGCTACACCTTC
NA	TRBV10-2	TRBJ2-3	once	CASSQRTGGRDTQYF	TGCGCCAGCAGTCAGCGGACTGGGGGTAGGGATACGCAGTATTTT
NA	TRBV6-5	TRBJ2-7	once	CASRGPTGYEQYF	TGTGCCAGCAGAGGCCCTACAGGCTACGAGCAGTACTTC
TRBD2	TRBV4-3	TRBJ2-6	NA	CASSQDSLAGLHSGANVLTF	TGCGCCAGCAGCCAAGATTCCCTAGCGGGCCTACACTCTGGGGCCAACGTCCTGACTTTC
NA	TRBV6-5	TRBJ1-2	NA	CAATGPAVDYTF	TGTGCCGCCACAGGGCCCGCCGTTGACTACACCTTC
NA	TRBV7-2	TRBJ2-5	NA	CASSELGQAAVTQYF	TGTGCCAGCAGCGAGTTGGGGCAGGCGGCTGTGACCCAGTACTTC
TRBD1	TRBV2	TRBJ2-7	NA	CASRRTGAYEQYF	TGTGCCAGCAGGAGGACAGGGGCCTACGAGCAGTACTTC
NA	TRBV5-1	TRBJ1-1	once	CASRGVVNTEAFF	TGCGCCAGCAGGGGAGTGGTGAACACTGAAGCTTTCTTT
NA	TRBV30	TRBJ1-3	NA	CAWSPGDTIYF	TGTGCCTGGAGTCCGGGGGACACCATATATTTT
TRBD1	TRBV28	TRBJ2-7	NA	CASSSIGTGDKEQYF	TGTGCCAGCAGTTCAATAGGGACAGGGGACAAGGAGCAGTACTTC
NA	TRBV11-2	TRBJ1-2	NA	CASSLSSHGYTF	TGTGCCAGCAGCTTATCTTCCCATGGCTACACCTTC
NA	TRBV5-1	TRBJ2-1	NA	CASSLSPQGTGSYNEQFF	TGCGCCAGCAGCTTGTCCCCTCAGGGAACAGGCTCCTACAATGAGCAGTTCTTC
NA	TRBV5-1	TRBJ2-1	NA	CASSLQGIGVYNEQFF	TGCGCCAGCAGCTTACAGGGTATTGGTGTCTACAATGAGCAGTTCTTC
TRBD1	TRBV7-2	TRBJ2-7	NA	CASSSRQGRYEQYF	TGTGCCAGCAGCTCACGACAGGGGAGGTACGAGCAGTACTTC
NA	TRBV10-1	TRBJ2-5	NA	CASSAGEETQYF	TGCGCCAGCAGTGCCGGAGAAGAGACCCAGTACTTC
TRBD2	TRBV30	TRBJ2-3	NA	CAWSVGGSTDTQYF	TGTGCCTGGAGTGTCGGGGGGTCCACAGATACGCAGTATTTT
TRBD2	TRBV19	TRBJ2-1	NA	CASSMIRGLAGTVDEQFF	TGTGCCAGTAGTATGATCAGAGGACTAGCGGGGACAGTTGATGAGCAGTTCTTC
NA	TRBV5-8	TRBJ2-7	NA	CASSLDPVRAREQYF	TGTGCCAGCAGCTTGGACCCCGTCAGGGCGCGAGAGCAGTACTTC
NA	TRBV5-3	TRBJ2-1	NA	CARSLVVGRAGECKGSEQFF	TGTGCCAGAAGCTTGGTGGTCGGTAGGGCAGGGGAATGCAAGGGATCTGAGCAGTTCTTC
NA	TRBV5-1	TRBJ2-6	NA	CASSVTGVTGANVLTF	TGCGCCAGCAGCGTCACAGGTGTTACTGGGGCCAACGTCCTGACTTTC
NA	TRBV5-4	TRBJ2-5	NA	CASSLGGKETQYF	TGTGCCAGCAGCTTGGGTGGAAAAGAGACCCAGTACTTC
TRBD1	TRBV7-2	TRBJ1-2	NA	CASLGDRGPHYGYTF	TGTGCCAGCTTGGGGGACAGGGGGCCTCACTATGGCTACACCTTC
NA	TRBV7-3	TRBJ2-5	NA	CASSLGGRETQYF	TGTGCCAGCAGCTTAGGAGGGAGAGAGACCCAGTACTTC
TRBD1	TRBV14	TRBJ1-4	NA	CASSLRTGGKEKLFF	TGTGCCAGCAGCTTGAGGACAGGGGGGAAGGAAAAACTGTTTTTT
TRBD2	TRBV6-6	TRBJ2-7	NA	CASSQGTSGSNEQYF	TGTGCCAGCAGCCAAGGCACTAGCGGGAGCAACGAGCAGTACTTC
NA	TRBV11-2	TRBJ2-1	NA	CASSPRDTYNEQFF	TGTGCCAGCAGCCCCCGGGACACCTACAATGAGCAGTTCTTC
NA	TRBV29-1	TRBJ2-5	NA	CSVKGWGQETQYF	TGCAGCGTTAAAGGTTGGGGTCAAGAGACCCAGTACTTC
NA	TRBV15	TRBJ2-7	NA	CATSRDRLAHYEQYF	TGTGCCACCAGCAGAGATAGGCTAGCACACTACGAGCAGTACTTC
NA	TRBV28	TRBJ2-7	NA	CASIGTSYEQYF	TGTGCCAGCATAGGGACCTCCTACGAGCAGTACTTC
NA	TRBV5-1	TRBJ1-1	NA	CASSNPSGPMNTEAFF	TGCGCCAGCAGCAACCCCTCGGGACCGATGAACACTGAAGCTTTCTTT
NA	TRBV27	TRBJ1-5	NA	CASSWAPGDNQPQHF	TGTGCCAGCAGTTGGGCCCCCGGAGACAATCAGCCCCAGCATTTT
NA	TRBV27	TRBJ2-1	once	CASSQTVTQQFF	TGTGCCAGCAGCCAGACAGTCACTCAGCAGTTCTTC
TRBD1	TRBV9	TRBJ2-7	NA	CASSVGDRGPHEQYF	TGTGCCAGCAGCGTAGGGGACAGGGGGCCCCACGAGCAGTACTTC
NA	TRBV4-2	TRBJ2-7	NA	CASSQGSQLATDYEQYF	TGTGCCAGCAGCCAAGGCTCGCAGCTAGCGACAGACTACGAGCAGTACTTC
TRBD2	TRBV28	TRBJ2-1	NA	CASSPPRGAHNEQFF	TGTGCCAGCAGTCCTCCGCGGGGGGCGCACAATGAGCAGTTCTTC
NA	TRBV2	TRBJ1-3	NA	CASSEDIRNTIYF	TGTGCCAGCAGTGAAGACATACGAAACACCATATATTTT
TRBD2	TRBV28	TRBJ2-4	once	CASTQGLAKNIQYF	TGTGCCAGCACCCAGGGACTAGCAAAAAACATTCAGTACTTC
NA	TRBV2	TRBJ1-1	NA	CASSRTEAFF	TGTGCCAGTTCTCGCACTGAAGCTTTCTTT
NA	TRBV4-3	TRBJ1-2	NA	CASSRNGVNYGYTF	TGCGCCAGCAGCCGAAACGGAGTTAACTATGGCTACACCTTC
TRBD2	TRBV5-1	TRBJ2-3	NA	CASSSHTSASTDTQYF	TGCGCCAGCAGCTCCCACACTAGCGCTAGCACAGATACGCAGTATTTT
NA	TRBV5-5	TRBJ1-5	NA	CASSLYFRVDNQPQHF	TGTGCCAGCAGCTTGTATTTTAGGGTTGACAATCAGCCCCAGCATTTT
TRBD2	TRBV28	TRBJ2-5	NA	CASQPGLVETQYF	TGTGCCAGCCAACCGGGACTAGTAGAGACCCAGTACTTC
NA	TRBV10-3	TRBJ1-2	NA	CAIGAGADGYTF	TGTGCCATCGGTGCGGGGGCCGATGGCTACACCTTC